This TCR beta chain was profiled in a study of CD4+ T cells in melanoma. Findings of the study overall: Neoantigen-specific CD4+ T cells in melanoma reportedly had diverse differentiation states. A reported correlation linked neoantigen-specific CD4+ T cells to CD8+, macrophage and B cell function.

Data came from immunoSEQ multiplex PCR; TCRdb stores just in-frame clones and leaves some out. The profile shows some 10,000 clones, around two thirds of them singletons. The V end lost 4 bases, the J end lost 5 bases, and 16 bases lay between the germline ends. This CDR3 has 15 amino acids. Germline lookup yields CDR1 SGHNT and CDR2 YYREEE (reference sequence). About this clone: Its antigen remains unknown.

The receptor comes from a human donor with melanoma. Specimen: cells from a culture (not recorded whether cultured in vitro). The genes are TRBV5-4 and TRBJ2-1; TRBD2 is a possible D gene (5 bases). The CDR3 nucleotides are TGTGCCAGCAGCCTTCGACTACCTGCCCACAATGAGCAGTTCTTC. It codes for CASSLRLPAHNEQFF. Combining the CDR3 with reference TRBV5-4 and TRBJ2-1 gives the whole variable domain ETGVTQSPTHLIKTRGQQVTLRCSSQSGHNTVSWYQQALGQGPQFIFQYYREEENGRGNFPPRFSGLQFPNYSSELNVNALELDDSALYLCASSLRLPAHNEQFFGPGTRLTVL.